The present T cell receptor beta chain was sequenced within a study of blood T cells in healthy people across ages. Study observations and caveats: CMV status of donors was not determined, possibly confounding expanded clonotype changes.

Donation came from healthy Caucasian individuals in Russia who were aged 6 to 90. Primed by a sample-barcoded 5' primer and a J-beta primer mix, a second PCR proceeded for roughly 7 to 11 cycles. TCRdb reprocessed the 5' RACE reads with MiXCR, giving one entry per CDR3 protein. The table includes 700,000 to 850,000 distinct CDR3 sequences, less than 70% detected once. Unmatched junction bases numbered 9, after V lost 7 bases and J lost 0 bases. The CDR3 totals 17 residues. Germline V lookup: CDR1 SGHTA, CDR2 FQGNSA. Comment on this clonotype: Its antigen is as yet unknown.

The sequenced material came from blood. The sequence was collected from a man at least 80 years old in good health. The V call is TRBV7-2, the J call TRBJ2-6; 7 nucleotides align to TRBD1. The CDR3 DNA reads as TGTGCCAGCACCATGACAGGGACCACCTCTGGGGCCAACGTCCTGACTTTC. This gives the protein CASTMTGTTSGANVLTF. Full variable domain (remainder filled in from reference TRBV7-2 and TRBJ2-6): GAGVSQSPSNKVTEKGKDVELRCDPISGHTALYWYRQSLGQGLEFLIYFQGNSAPDKSGLPSDRFSAERTGGSVSTLTIQRTQQEDSAVYLCASTMTGTTSGANVLTFGAGSRLTVL.